The 32 T cell receptor beta chains below were found in one sample sequenced in a study of blood T cells in healthy people across ages. Alongside a J-beta primer mix, a sample-barcoded 5' primer served in a second PCR lasting about 6 to 12 cycles. Using its own MiXCR run on the 5' RACE reads, TCRdb lists one record per CDR3 protein. The repertoire includes 1.5 million to 2 million distinct CDR3 sequences, around 50% of them detected once, and less than 2.5% sits in the top ten. Sequencing input: blood. These receptors all stem from a woman aged 40-49 years in good health.

The chain couples TRBV7-3 to TRBJ1-1, with a weak D call TRBD1 (6 bases). The CDR3 has 14 amino acids. Germline assignment: CDR1 SGHTA and CDR2 FQGTGA. V lost 5 bases to trimming and J lost 4 bases, with 14 bases between them. The CDR3 loop reads CASSPTGSSTEAFF. Here the CDR3 DNA reads TGTGCCAGCAGCCCTACAGGGTCGAGCACTGAAGCTTTCTTT.

This clonotype was counted between two and nine times. The chain is built from TRBV7-2 and TRBJ2-5, with a tentative D call TRBD2 (6 bases). The CDR3 totals 16 residues. From germline, CDR1 is SGHTA and CDR2 FQGNSA. V shed 6 bases and J shed 4 bases, with 21 bases lying between them. Here the CDR3 DNA reads TGTGCCAGCAGGGGGGGACTGGGGGGTTTGCGAGAGACCCAGTACTTC. The encoded protein is CASRGGLGGLRETQYF.

The rearrangement uses TRBV27 and TRBJ2-5; D is ambiguous. Germline V CDR1 and CDR2: MNHEY, SMNVEV (reference sequence). V dropped 6 bases and J dropped 13 bases, with 18 bases sitting between them. The CDR3 has 12 amino acids. CDR3 sequence: CASRMVGSSWYF. In nucleotides, the CDR3 is TGTGCCAGCAGGATGGTTGGGTCAAGTTGGTACTTC.

This clonotype has only a few counts. V and J are TRBV6-6 and TRBJ2-3, with TRBD2 matching 9 bases. The V segment lost 2 bases and the J segment 5 bases; nucleotides outside the gene matches: 8. Germline-derived CDR1 and CDR2 are MNHNY and SVGAGI (reference sequence). The CDR3 is made up of 16 amino acids. The CDR3 coding sequence is TGTGCCAGCAGTTACATGGCGGGGGGGTCGGGAGATACGCAGTATTTT. Translated, it gives CASSYMAGGSGDTQYF.

The rearrangement links TRBV6-1 to TRBJ2-3; D possibly corresponds to TRBD2 (7 bases). With 6 bases removed from V and 2 bases from J, the gap between germline ends came to 18 bases. This CDR3 region has 16 residues. CDR1 and CDR2 from the germline V gene are MNHNS and SASEGT. CDR3 region: CASSHTSGGNTDTQYF. The CDR3 nucleotides read TGTGCCAGCAGCCACACCTCGGGGGGCAACACAGATACGCAGTATTTT.

This sequence joins TRBV24-1 and TRBJ2-1; D is ambiguous. This CDR3 comprises 14 residues. Germline CDR1 is KGHDR and CDR2 is SFDVKD. V dropped 0 bases and J dropped 6 bases, with 8 bases sitting between them. CDR3 sequence: CATSDLGGRNEQFF. Here the CDR3 DNA reads TGTGCCACCAGTGATTTGGGTGGTCGCAATGAGCAGTTCTTC.

V gene TRBV5-1 combines with J gene TRBJ1-1, with D possibly matching TRBD1 (6 bases). V lost 2 bases and J 0 bases, leaving 11 bases between the germline ends. CDR1 and CDR2 (germline): SGHRS, YFSETQ. This CDR3 is built from 15 residues. This CDR3 is CASSFNAGVNTEAFF. The CDR3, as DNA: TGCGCCAGCAGCTTTAACGCAGGGGTGAACACTGAAGCTTTCTTT. Looking up the rest from reference TRBV5-1 and TRBJ1-1 gives the full variable domain: KAGVTQTPRYLIKTRGQQVTLSCSPISGHRSVSWYQQTPGQGLQFLFEYFSETQRNKGNFPGRFSGRQFSNSRSEMNVSTLELGDSALYLCASSFNAGVNTEAFFGQGTRLTVV.

The gene calls are TRBV6-5 and TRBJ1-6, with 7 bases identical to TRBD1. The V and J ends lost 6 bases and 5 bases, in that order; junction bases with no gene match: 4. This CDR3 has 14 residues. Germline V CDR1 and CDR2: MNHEY, SVGAGI. The CDR3 region is CASSTDRDNSPLHF. Here the CDR3 DNA reads TGTGCCAGCAGCACAGACAGGGATAATTCACCCCTCCACTTT.

This clonotype was seen a few times. The rearrangement uses TRBV19 and TRBJ2-3; a possible D gene is TRBD2 (7 bases). The CDR3 length is 15 residues. Deletions cut 3 bases from V and 5 bases from J, with 15 bases between. Germline V gives CDR1 LNHDA, CDR2 SQIVND (reference sequence). The CDR3 DNA reads as TGTGCCAGTAGTATGGAGGGGGGGCTAAGAGATACGCAGTATTTT. Translation gives CASSMEGGLRDTQYF.

This chain uses TRBV6-1 with TRBJ1-5; unclear D gene. The V and J ends lost 4 bases and 4 bases respectively, with 8 bases between them. Germline lookup yields CDR1 MNHNS and CDR2 SASEGT. The CDR3 sequence is 13 residues long. CDR3 amino acids: CASSVPVNQPQHF. CDR3 sequence (DNA): TGTGCCAGCAGTGTACCCGTAAATCAGCCCCAGCATTTT.

The chain links TRBV24-1 to TRBJ2-4, with TRBD1 identical over 8 bases. The DNA end is more similar to TRBJ2-5, so the J call may be wrong. The CDR3 totals 17 residues. Germline loops: CDR1 KGHDR, CDR2 SFDVKD. CDR3 sequence reads: CATSDFEGDRSQETQYF. DNA of the CDR3: TGTGCCACCAGTGATTTTGAAGGGGACAGGTCACAAGAGACCCAGTACTTC.

This chain uses TRBV5-1 with TRBJ1-1, with D perhaps TRBD1 (5 bases). V was pared by 7 bases and J by 3 bases, with 16 bases between. The germline gives CDR1 SGHRS, CDR2 YFSETQ. CDR3 length: 14 amino acids. The CDR3 protein is CASLSGGTDTEAFF. Written as DNA, the CDR3 is TGCGCCAGCCTTTCTGGGGGGACGGACACTGAAGCTTTCTTT.

This clonotype was observed a few times. The V gene is TRBV7-2, the J gene TRBJ2-3; weak D call: TRBD2 (6 bases). The CDR3 spans 12 residues. Per germline, CDR1 SGHTA and CDR2 FQGNSA. The germline V and J ends were trimmed by 5 bases and 9 bases, with 12 bases remaining between them. CDR3 in DNA: TGTGCCAGCAGCGCGGGACGAGTAACGCAGTATTTT. It specifies CASSAGRVTQYF.

On this clonotype itself: The conserved phenylalanine or tryptophan normally closing the CDR3 is absent here, so this likely arose from a read error. The rearrangement uses TRBV6-1 and TRBJ2-5; perhaps TRBD1 as D (6 bases). The J call is uncertain, as TRBJ2-7 better fits the DNA end. This CDR3 spans 16 amino acids. Germline V gene sequence: CDR1 MNHNS, CDR2 SASEGT. The CDR3 loop reads CASSEVWGPLLNEQYY. In DNA form, the CDR3 reads TGTGCCAGCAGTGAGGTCTGGGGGCCCCTTTTGAACGAGCAGTACTAC.

The V gene is TRBV6-5, the J gene TRBJ1-2; TRBD1 matches at 8 bases. V dropped 4 bases and J dropped 5; count of bases not matched to a gene: 12. The CDR3 totals 16 residues. Germline V lookup: CDR1 MNHEY, CDR2 SVGAGI. This chain's CDR3 is CASSWTFRDRQYGYTF. CDR3 nucleotide sequence: TGTGCCAGCAGTTGGACGTTCCGGGACAGGCAATATGGCTACACCTTC.

This chain joins TRBV15 and TRBJ1-6; 7 positions agree with TRBD1. Germline values: CDR1 LNHNV, CDR2 YYDKDF (reference sequence). The CDR3 runs 15 residues. After removal of 0 bases from V and 7 bases from J, the junction contained 3 bases not matched to a gene. DNA for the CDR3: TGTGCCACCAGCAGAGAGGACAGGTCAAATTCACCCCTCCACTTT. Protein: CATSREDRSNSPLHF.

The rearrangement uses TRBV7-2 and TRBJ2-5, with 15 bases matching TRBD2. The trim removed 5 bases at V and 11 bases at J, leaving 15 bases unmatched. The CDR3 extends over 17 amino acids. Per germline, CDR1 SGHTA and CDR2 FQGNSA. The CDR3 nucleotides read TGTGCCAGCAGCGTAGGACTAGCGGGGGGGTCAAGCAATGAGCAGTACTTC. Translation gives CASSVGLAGGSSNEQYF.

This chain connects TRBV7-2 to TRBJ2-7, with D tentatively TRBD1 (5 bases). Trimming cost V 3 bases and J 5 bases, with 11 bases left between them. From germline, CDR1 is SGHTA and CDR2 FQGNSA. This CDR3 is 13 amino acids long. The DNA for the CDR3 is TGTGCCAGCAGCTTGTACAGGCCCAACGAGCAGTACTTC. It codes for CASSLYRPNEQYF.

This clonotype was observed a single time. The chain employs TRBV6-1 and TRBJ2-1; D is unclear. Germline CDR1 reads MNHNS; CDR2 reads SASEGT. V was trimmed by 9 bases and J by 0 bases, leaving 12 bases between them. The CDR3 has 14 residues. The CDR3 DNA follows: TGTGCCAGTAGGGCTACGGTCTCCTACAATGAGCAGTTCTTC. Translated, it gives CASRATVSYNEQFF.

The table lists this clonotype with a few counts. This chain connects TRBV4-2 to TRBJ2-4, with a possible D match to TRBD2 (7 bases). Trimming shortened V by 0 bases and J by 6 bases, and 21 bases separated the two germline ends. Germline assignment: CDR1 LGHNA and CDR2 YNFKEQ. The CDR3 has 18 amino acids. CDR3 residues: CASSQEGGARGSPNIQYF. The DNA of the CDR3 is TGTGCCAGCAGCCAAGAGGGGGGGGCACGCGGAAGCCCAAACATTCAGTACTTC.

This chain connects TRBV27 to TRBJ1-6, with 9 bases identical to TRBD1. This CDR3 is 18 amino acids long. Germline loops: CDR1 MNHEY, CDR2 SMNVEV (reference sequence). The V and J ends lost 3 bases and 11 bases, in that order; junction bases with no gene match: 17. This chain's CDR3 is CASSFSEHRGRFGTPLHF. The CDR3, as DNA: TGTGCCAGCAGTTTCTCTGAACACAGGGGGCGATTTGGAACACCCCTCCACTTT.

The gene calls are TRBV20-1 and TRBJ1-6; 11 nucleotides match TRBD1. CDR1 DFQATT and CDR2 SNEGSKA come from the germline V gene (reference sequence). The CDR3 runs 14 residues. Trimming took 6 bases from V and 10 from J; bases not matched to a gene: 8. The DNA of the CDR3 is TGCAGTGCAGGGGACAGGGGGTTGAGGTCACCCCTCCACTTT. Protein sequence: CSAGDRGLRSPLHF.

In this sample, this clonotype turned up a few times. The CDR3 here is CSARDMGHATNEKLFF. CDR3 in DNA: TGCAGTGCTAGAGATATGGGACACGCAACTAATGAAAAACTGTTTTTT. V gene TRBV20-1 combines with J gene TRBJ1-4; TRBD1 might be the D (6 bases). The CDR3 spans 16 residues. Trimming removed 0 bases at V and 0 bases at J, with 11 bases between. From germline, CDR1 is DFQATT and CDR2 SNEGSKA (reference sequence).

The chain combines TRBV4-3 with TRBJ1-4; tentative D call: TRBD1 (6 bases). The CDR3 sequence is 14 residues long. The ends were cut back, 0 bases at V and 6 bases at J, with 8 bases in the middle. The germline gives CDR1 LGHNA, CDR2 YSLEER. In DNA form, the CDR3 reads TGCGCCAGCAGCCAAGAATGGACAGATGAAAAACTGTTTTTT. It codes for CASSQEWTDEKLFF.

With regard to this clonotype: This could be a read error, since a much larger clone is one nucleotide away. The chain's CDR3 is CASSTEGEQNIQYF. CDR3 nucleotides: TGTGCCAGCTCAACAGAGGGCGAGCAAAACATTCAGTACTTC. The V call is TRBV18, the J call TRBJ2-4, with D maybe TRBD2 (5 bases). The V end lost 5 bases, the J end lost 5 bases, and 13 bases lay between the germline ends. Germline CDR1 is KGHSH and CDR2 is LQKENI. The CDR3 runs to 14 residues. The full variable domain, completed using reference TRBV18 and TRBJ2-4, is NAGVMQNPRHLVRRRGQEARLRCSPMKGHSHVYWYRQLPEEGLKFMVYLQKENIIDESGMPKERFSAEFPKEGPSILRIQQVVRGDSAAYFCASSTEGEQNIQYFGAGTRLSVL.

This clonotype has a handful of counts. One end of the junction fails to match germline, which may point to a read error. The V call is TRBV5-1, the J call TRBJ1-5; a possible D gene is TRBD1 (6 bases). Germline CDR1 reads SGHRS; CDR2 reads YFSETQ. The CDR3 extends over 15 amino acids. Written as DNA, the CDR3 is TGTGCCAGCAGCTTACAGACAGGTTCCAACCAGCCCCAGCATTTT. Encoded protein: CASSLQTGSNQPQHF.

The CDR3 region is CASSPGRGQGSNEQFF. CDR3 nucleotides: TGTGCCAGCAGCCCCGGGCGGGGACAGGGCTCCAATGAGCAGTTCTTC. This chain uses TRBV7-9 with TRBJ2-1; 9 bases are shared with TRBD1. CDR3 size: 16 residues. Germline trimming cut 5 bases from V and 6 bases from J; bases unmatched to any gene: 11. CDR1 is SEHNR, CDR2 FQNEAQ, per germline (reference sequence).

In its sample, this clonotype was seen once. The chain has TRBV20-1 and TRBJ2-3; 7 bases map to TRBD1. There are 16 residues in the CDR3. The ends lost 6 bases at V and 2 bases at J; junction bases unmatched: 14. CDR1 is DFQATT and CDR2 is SNEGSKA in the germline V gene (reference sequence). CDR3 sequence (DNA): TGCAGTGCCGTGAGCAACAGGGGAGAATCCACAGATACGCAGTATTTT. It specifies CSAVSNRGESTDTQYF.

The genes are TRBV20-1 and TRBJ1-1; no clear D gene. There are 15 residues in the CDR3. CDR1 is DFQATT and CDR2 is SNEGSKA in the germline V gene (reference sequence). Trimming took off 1 base at V and 0 bases at J, with 12 bases between the two ends. In DNA, the CDR3 is TGCAGTGCTAGAGTAGAACTGCTCATGAACACTGAAGCTTTCTTT. Its translation: CSARVELLMNTEAFF.

The J gene is TRBJ2-7, the V gene TRBV29-1, with D possibly TRBD2 on 5 matching bases. V was clipped by 4 bases and J by 3 bases, with 10 bases between them. The CDR3 sequence is 12 residues long. Germline lookup yields CDR1 SQVTM and CDR2 ANQGSEA. CDR3 in DNA: TGCAGCGTTGGCATTGGGAGCTACGAGCAGTACTTC. This gives the protein CSVGIGSYEQYF.

This chain joins TRBV27 and TRBJ2-3, with D possibly being TRBD1 (5 bases). Trimming left V 1 base short and J 0 bases short, with 11 bases between. Germline V gene sequence: CDR1 MNHEY, CDR2 SMNVEV (reference sequence). The length of the CDR3 is 16 residues. The chain's CDR3 is CASSLYAGISTDTQYF. The CDR3 DNA reads as TGTGCCAGCAGTTTATATGCAGGGATTAGCACAGATACGCAGTATTTT.

The CDR3 nucleotides read TGTGCCAGCAGCGCTAGCGCGACGCAGTATTTT. The encoded protein is CASSASATQYF. The rearrangement links TRBV12-3 or TRBV12-4 to TRBJ2-3, with D tentatively TRBD2 (6 bases). The CDR3 loop spans 11 amino acids. V was clipped by 6 bases and J by 9 bases, with 10 bases between them.